Following are 21 T cell receptor beta chains from one sample sequenced in a study of blood T cell repertoires in COVID-19. Clones were read by immunoSEQ multiplex PCR, and TCRdb kept only the in-frame ones, dropping some. The table includes some 530,000 clones, around 85% detected once. The sample taken for sequencing was PBMCs or T cells enriched from blood (not recorded which). The receptors stem from a woman aged 55-70 years who had recovered from COVID-19.

The chain has TRBV27 and TRBJ1-2; 9 positions agree with TRBD1. Trimming at V came to 2 bases and at J to 4 bases, leaving 5 bases not matched to a gene. The CDR3 runs to 15 residues. CDR1 is MNHEY and CDR2 is SMNVEV in the germline V gene (reference sequence). The DNA for the CDR3 is TGTGCCAGCAGTTTAGGGACAGGGAACCTCTATGGCTACACCTTC. Its translation is CASSLGTGNLYGYTF.

The genes are TRBV5-1 and TRBJ2-1; D gene ambiguous. In germline, CDR1 is SGHRS, CDR2 YFSETQ. This CDR3 is built from 14 residues. Between the trimmed V and J ends, which lost 0 bases and 6 bases, there was a span of 10 bases. The CDR3 protein is CASSLERSGNEQFF. The CDR3 DNA reads as TGCGCCAGCAGCTTGGAAAGGAGTGGCAATGAGCAGTTCTTC.

This rearrangement joins TRBV5-1 to TRBJ2-2, with 9 bases aligning to TRBD1. Losses at the gene ends were 4 bases for V and 5 bases for J; bases not matched to a gene: 9. In germline, CDR1 is SGHRS, CDR2 YFSETQ. The CDR3 is 16 amino acids. This CDR3 reads CASSPQQGARTGELFF. The CDR3 DNA follows: TGCGCCAGCAGCCCGCAACAGGGGGCGAGGACCGGGGAGCTGTTTTTT.

V gene TRBV28 combines with J gene TRBJ1-1, with 7 bases lining up with TRBD1. The length of the CDR3 is 18 residues. V lost 2 bases and J lost 11; bases outside the gene matches: 23. Germline-derived CDR1 and CDR2 are MDHEN and SYDVKM. CDR3 protein: CASSLIGQGGNPRNEAFF. CDR3 coding DNA: TGTGCCAGCAGTTTAATAGGCCAAGGGGGCAATCCAAGAAACGAGGCTTTCTTT.

The rearrangement links TRBV24-1 to TRBJ2-5, with D tentatively TRBD1 (5 bases). CDR3 length equals 13 residues. Per germline, CDR1 KGHDR and CDR2 SFDVKD. The V end lost 0 bases, the J end lost 9 bases, and 10 bases lay between the germline ends. The chain's CDR3 is CATSDLTSTAQYF. The CDR3 region has the DNA TGTGCCACCAGTGATTTGACCTCGACAGCCCAGTACTTC.

Only one count was recorded for this clone. The chain combines TRBV5-5 with TRBJ2-3, with 9 bases fitting TRBD2. The CDR3 length is 16 residues. V lost 0 bases to trimming and J lost 3 bases; unmatched junction nucleotides: 5. Germline CDR1 and CDR2: SGHKS and YYEKEE (reference sequence). CDR3 in DNA: TGTGCCAGCAGCTTGGGGTCTAGCGGGGCAACAGATACGCAGTATTTT. Protein sequence: CASSLGSSGATDTQYF.

The chain employs TRBV5-1 and TRBJ2-1; 8 bases are a match to TRBD1. V lost 4 bases and J lost 0; bases outside the gene matches: 3. Germline V gene lookup returns CDR1 SGHRS and CDR2 YFSETQ. The CDR3 extends over 15 amino acids. The CDR3 spells CASSRQGPSYNEQFF. CDR3 in DNA: TGCGCCAGCAGCCGACAGGGGCCCTCCTACAATGAGCAGTTCTTC.

In nucleotides, the CDR3 is TGTGCCAGTAGTATAGATTGGACCGCAGGGCAGCCCCAGCATTTT. Residues: CASSIDWTAGQPQHF. The rearrangement joins TRBV19 to TRBJ1-5, with D possibly matching TRBD1 (5 bases). This CDR3 is built from 15 residues. Germline assignment: CDR1 LNHDA and CDR2 SQIVND (reference sequence). The V end was cut by 0 bases, the J end by 7 bases, with 13 bases between.

This clone occurred once. This sequence joins TRBV28 and TRBJ2-7; 7 bases match TRBD1. The CDR3 runs to 15 residues. J was trimmed by 2 bases and V by 2 bases; bases with no gene match: 6. Germline lookup yields CDR1 MDHEN and CDR2 SYDVKM. CDR3 amino acids: CASSLGQGVTYEQYV. The CDR3 coding sequence is TGTGCCAGCAGTTTAGGGCAGGGGGTTACCTACGAGCAGTACGTC.

The chain combines TRBV5-1 with TRBJ2-2; 11 bases are a match to TRBD2. Trimming removed 7 bases from V and 5 bases from J; junction bases left unmatched: 4. The CDR3 runs to 14 residues. CDR1 SGHRS and CDR2 YFSETQ come from the germline V gene. The CDR3, as DNA: TGCGCCAGCGGACTAGCGGGCGCTACCGGGGAGCTGTTTTTT. This codes for CASGLAGATGELFF.

This clone appeared a single time. This rearrangement joins TRBV19 to TRBJ1-1; possibly TRBD1 for D (5 bases). V shed 9 bases and J shed 2 bases, with 19 bases lying between them. The CDR3 runs 15 residues. The germline V gene encodes CDR1 LNHDA and CDR2 SQIVND (reference sequence). The CDR3 DNA reads TGTGCCAGCTCCGAGAGTCTGACAGTAAACACTGAAGCTTTCTTT. It encodes CASSESLTVNTEAFF.

V and J are TRBV24-1 and TRBJ1-2; no reliable D call. The ends were cut back, 0 bases at V and 8 bases at J, with 12 bases in the middle. Germline values: CDR1 KGHDR, CDR2 SFDVKD. This CDR3 is 14 amino acids long. The CDR3 loop reads CATSDLAAKSGYTF. The CDR3 region has the DNA TGTGCCACCAGTGATTTGGCCGCAAAGAGCGGCTACACCTTC.

J is TRBJ2-3 and V is TRBV5-1, with 9 bases that match TRBD2. This CDR3 is built from 15 residues. Germline lookup yields CDR1 SGHRS and CDR2 YFSETQ. J gave up 4 bases and V 2 bases, and 5 bases lay outside the gene matches. CDR3 DNA sequence: TGCGCCAGCAGCTTACTAGCGGGCGCACCAGATACGCAGTATTTT. Its translation: CASSLLAGAPDTQYF.

The chain carries TRBV7-6 and TRBJ2-3; TRBD2 matches 11 bases. Germline-derived CDR1 and CDR2 are SGHVS and FNYEAQ. The CDR3 contains 17 residues. V dropped 0 bases and J dropped 3; count of bases not matched to a gene: 5. The CDR3 region is CASSLAHRTSGTDTQYF. The DNA of the CDR3 is TGTGCCAGCAGCTTAGCGCACCGGACTAGCGGGACAGATACGCAGTATTTT.

The chain is built from TRBV6-5 and TRBJ1-1; D is possibly TRBD1 (6 bases). Germline CDR1 is MNHEY and CDR2 is SVGAGI. The CDR3 length is 14 residues. Between the trimmed V and J ends, which lost 8 bases and 1 base, there was a span of 14 bases. The CDR3 nucleotides read TGTGCCAGCTCATACAGGGAAAGGAACACTGAAGCTTTCTTT. Translated: CASSYRERNTEAFF.

This chain links TRBV12-5 with TRBJ2-7, with 7 nucleotides matching TRBD1. Germline CDR1 reads LGHNT; CDR2 reads FRNRAP. After removal of 5 bases from V and 4 bases from J, the junction contained 11 bases not matched to a gene. This CDR3 contains 15 residues. The CDR3 region is CASGGTPGQPYEQYF. CDR3 DNA: TGTGCTAGTGGTGGTACGCCGGGACAGCCGTACGAGCAGTACTTC.

This clone was detected only once. The gene calls are TRBV6-5 and TRBJ1-5; weak D call: TRBD1 (5 bases). The CDR3 runs to 15 residues. Germline CDR1 reads MNHEY; CDR2 reads SVGAGI. V lost 5 bases and J lost 3, with 14 bases in between. CDR3 sequence reads: CASSTQRGVNQPQHF. In DNA form, the CDR3 reads TGTGCCAGCAGTACCCAGCGGGGCGTCAATCAGCCCCAGCATTTT.

This chain uses TRBV15 with TRBJ2-7; TRBD2 aligns across 7 bases. The CDR3 covers 14 residues. V was pared by 8 bases and J by 3 bases, with 10 bases of the junction left unmatched. CDR1 LNHNV and CDR2 YYDKDF come from the germline V gene (reference sequence). The CDR3 protein is CATGVGGTNYEQYF. In DNA form, the CDR3 reads TGTGCCACCGGAGTTGGAGGGACTAACTACGAGCAGTACTTC.

The chain joins TRBV6-5 to TRBJ2-1, with 8 positions matching TRBD2. Germline lookup yields CDR1 MNHEY and CDR2 SVGAGI. J gave up 0 bases and V 7 bases, and 5 bases lay outside the gene matches. The CDR3 has 15 amino acids. CDR3 in amino acids: CASTLSGSSYNEQFF. The CDR3, as DNA: TGTGCCAGCACCTTGAGCGGGAGCTCCTACAATGAGCAGTTCTTC.

The rearrangement links TRBV24-1 to TRBJ2-2; D possibly corresponds to TRBD2 (5 bases). Trimming left V 4 bases short and J 0 bases short, with 14 bases between. Germline CDR1 and CDR2: KGHDR and SFDVKD. This CDR3 is 17 amino acids long. The CDR3 loop reads CATSEHLPGTNTGELFF. DNA of the CDR3: TGTGCCACCAGTGAACACCTGCCGGGGACGAACACCGGGGAGCTGTTTTTT.

This clone has only a few counts. Other DNA sequences in the sample encode the same CDR3. The chain joins TRBV7-9 to TRBJ1-1, with D unclear. Trimming took off 2 bases at V and 2 bases at J, with 6 bases between the two ends. CDR3 length equals 13 residues. CDR1 is SEHNR, CDR2 FQNEAQ, per germline (reference sequence). DNA for the CDR3: TGTGCCAGCAGCTTAAGAGGTAACACTGAAGCTTTCTTT. It encodes CASSLRGNTEAFF.